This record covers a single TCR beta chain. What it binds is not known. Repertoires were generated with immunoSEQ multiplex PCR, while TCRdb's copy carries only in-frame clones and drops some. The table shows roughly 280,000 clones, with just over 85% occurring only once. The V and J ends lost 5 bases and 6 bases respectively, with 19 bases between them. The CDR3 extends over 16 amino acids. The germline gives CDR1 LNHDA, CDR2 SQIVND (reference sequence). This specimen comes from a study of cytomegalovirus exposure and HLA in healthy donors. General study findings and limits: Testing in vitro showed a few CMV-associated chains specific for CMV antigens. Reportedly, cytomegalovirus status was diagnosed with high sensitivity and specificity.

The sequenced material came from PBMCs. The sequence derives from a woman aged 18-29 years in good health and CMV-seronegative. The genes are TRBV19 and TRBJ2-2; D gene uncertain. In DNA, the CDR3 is TGTGCCAGTAGTCGCCCTAGGATAAACCCGCCCGGGGAGCTGTTTTTT. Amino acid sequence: CASSRPRINPPGELFF.